This T cell receptor (beta chain) is from a study of PD-1 blockade in classical Hodgkin lymphoma. Of note for this clone: Its target is unknown.

Study observations and caveats: The study reported lower baseline TCR diversity in newly diagnosed patients than in healthy donors. Complete responders entered with baseline diversity on par with newly diagnosed patients, the results showed. What caused the repertoire differences, perhaps disease activity or prior therapy, remains undefined.

Time point denoted: cycle 4 day 1 (C4D1), after about 6 weeks of nivolumab. Following autologous stem cell transplantation, relapse occurred in every patient, and exposure to brentuximab vedotin varied. The authors purified CD4+ T cells from thawed PBMCs by magnetic negative selection. Profiled with immunoSEQ multiplex PCR; TCRdb holds only in-frame clones, not every one. This table has roughly 32,000 clones, around 90% appearing once. This CDR3 spans 17 amino acids. V was pared by 4 bases and J by 8 bases, with 11 bases of the junction left unmatched. Germline values: CDR1 SGHAT, CDR2 FQNNGV. The receptor comes from a human donor with classical Hodgkin lymphoma. Sequences were derived from CD4+ T cells from blood, sampled before the fourth cycle of nivolumab. The rearrangement uses TRBV11-2 and TRBJ2-1, with 13 nucleotides matching TRBD2. The CDR3 loop is CASSSWTSGSFSDEQFF. The DNA for the CDR3 is TGTGCCAGCAGCTCATGGACTAGCGGGAGCTTTTCGGATGAGCAGTTCTTC.